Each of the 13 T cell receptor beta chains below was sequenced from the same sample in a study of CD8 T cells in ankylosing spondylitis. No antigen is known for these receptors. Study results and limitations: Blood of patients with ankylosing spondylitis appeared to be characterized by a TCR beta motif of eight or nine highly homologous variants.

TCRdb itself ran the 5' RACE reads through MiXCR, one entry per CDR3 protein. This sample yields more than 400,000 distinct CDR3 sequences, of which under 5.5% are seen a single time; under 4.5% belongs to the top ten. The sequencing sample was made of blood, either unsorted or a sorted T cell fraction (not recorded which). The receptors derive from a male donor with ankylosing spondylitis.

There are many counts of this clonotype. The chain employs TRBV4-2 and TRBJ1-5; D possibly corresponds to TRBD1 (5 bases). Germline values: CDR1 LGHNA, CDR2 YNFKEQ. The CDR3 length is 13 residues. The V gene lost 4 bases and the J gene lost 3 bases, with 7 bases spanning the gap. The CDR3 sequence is CASSPTDNQPQHF. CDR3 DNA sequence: TGTGCCAGCAGCCCGACAGACAATCAGCCCCAGCATTTT.

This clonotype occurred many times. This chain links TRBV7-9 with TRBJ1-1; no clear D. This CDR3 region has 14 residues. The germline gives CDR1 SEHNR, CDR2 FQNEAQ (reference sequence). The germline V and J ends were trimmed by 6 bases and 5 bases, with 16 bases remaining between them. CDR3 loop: CASRVGRVGTEAFF. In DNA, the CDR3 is TGTGCCAGCAGGGTAGGGCGGGTAGGAACTGAAGCTTTCTTT.

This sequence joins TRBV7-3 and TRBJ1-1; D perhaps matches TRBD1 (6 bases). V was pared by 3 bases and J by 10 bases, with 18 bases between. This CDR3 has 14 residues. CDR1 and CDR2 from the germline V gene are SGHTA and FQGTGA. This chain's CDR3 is CASSFTGTSGVAFF. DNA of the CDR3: TGTGCCAGCAGCTTTACAGGGACATCTGGTGTAGCTTTCTTT.

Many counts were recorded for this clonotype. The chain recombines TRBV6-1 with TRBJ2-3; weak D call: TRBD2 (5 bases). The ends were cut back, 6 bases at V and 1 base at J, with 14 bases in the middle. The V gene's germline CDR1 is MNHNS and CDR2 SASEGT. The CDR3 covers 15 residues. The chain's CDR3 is CASSAGLGGTDTQYF. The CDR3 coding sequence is TGTGCCAGCAGCGCCGGACTTGGTGGCACAGATACGCAGTATTTT.

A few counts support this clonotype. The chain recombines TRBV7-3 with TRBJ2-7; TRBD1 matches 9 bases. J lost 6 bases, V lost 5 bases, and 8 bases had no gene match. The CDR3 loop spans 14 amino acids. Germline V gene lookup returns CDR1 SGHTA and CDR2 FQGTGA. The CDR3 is CASSLGQGPGEQYF. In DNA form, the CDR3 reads TGTGCCAGCAGCCTCGGACAGGGGCCTGGCGAGCAGTACTTC.

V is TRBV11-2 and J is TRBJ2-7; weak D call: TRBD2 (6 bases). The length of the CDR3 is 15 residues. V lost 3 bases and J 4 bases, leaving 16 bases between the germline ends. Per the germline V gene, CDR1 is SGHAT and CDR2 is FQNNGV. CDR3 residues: CASSFNPGLQYEQYF. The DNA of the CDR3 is TGTGCCAGCAGCTTTAATCCGGGACTTCAATACGAGCAGTACTTC.

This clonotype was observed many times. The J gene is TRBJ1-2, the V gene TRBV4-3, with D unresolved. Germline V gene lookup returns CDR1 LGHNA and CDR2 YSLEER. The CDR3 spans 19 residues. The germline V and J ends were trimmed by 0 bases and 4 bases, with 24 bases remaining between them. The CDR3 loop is CASSQEISGSHHTLYGYTF. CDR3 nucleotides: TGCGCCAGCAGCCAAGAGATATCGGGATCCCACCACACCCTCTATGGCTACACCTTC.

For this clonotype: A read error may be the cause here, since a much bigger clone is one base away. Here the CDR3 DNA reads TGCAGTGCTAGAGATACCAGACTAGCGACCCTCTACAATGAGCAGTTCTTC. This encodes CSARDTRLATLYNEQFF. V usage is TRBV20-1 and J usage is TRBJ2-1; the match to TRBD2 covers 8 bases. V dropped 0 bases and J dropped 3; count of bases not matched to a gene: 10. The germline CDR1 and CDR2 sequences are DFQATT and SNEGSKA (reference sequence). CDR3 length: 17 amino acids.

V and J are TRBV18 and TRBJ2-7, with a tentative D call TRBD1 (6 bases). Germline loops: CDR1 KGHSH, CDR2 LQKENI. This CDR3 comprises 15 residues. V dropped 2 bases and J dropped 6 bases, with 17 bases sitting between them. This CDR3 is CASSPTGKVRGEQYF. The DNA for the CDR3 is TGTGCCAGCTCACCAACAGGGAAGGTGAGGGGCGAGCAGTACTTC. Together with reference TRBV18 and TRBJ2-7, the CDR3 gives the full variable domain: NAGVMQNPRHLVRRRGQEARLRCSPMKGHSHVYWYRQLPEEGLKFMVYLQKENIIDESGMPKERFSAEFPKEGPSILRIQQVVRGDSAAYFCASSPTGKVRGEQYFGPGTRLTVT.

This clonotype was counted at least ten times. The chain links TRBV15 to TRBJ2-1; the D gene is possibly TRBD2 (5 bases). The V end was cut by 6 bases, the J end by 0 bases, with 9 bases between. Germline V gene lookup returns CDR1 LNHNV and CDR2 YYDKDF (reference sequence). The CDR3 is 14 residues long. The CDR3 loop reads CATRASFSYNEQFF. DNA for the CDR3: TGTGCCACCAGGGCTAGCTTCTCCTACAATGAGCAGTTCTTC. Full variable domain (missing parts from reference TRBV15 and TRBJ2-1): DAMVIQNPRYQVTQFGKPVTLSCSQTLNHNVMYWYQQKSSQAPKLLFHYYDKDFNNEADTPDNFQSRRPNTSFCFLDIRSPGLGDTAMYLCATRASFSYNEQFFGPGTRLTVL.

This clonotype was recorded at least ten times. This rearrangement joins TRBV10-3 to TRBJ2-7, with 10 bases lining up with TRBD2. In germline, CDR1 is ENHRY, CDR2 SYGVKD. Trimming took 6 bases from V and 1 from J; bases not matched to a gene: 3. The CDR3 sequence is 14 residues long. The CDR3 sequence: CAISQLAGSYEQYF. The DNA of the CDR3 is TGTGCCATCAGCCAACTAGCGGGGTCCTACGAGCAGTACTTC.

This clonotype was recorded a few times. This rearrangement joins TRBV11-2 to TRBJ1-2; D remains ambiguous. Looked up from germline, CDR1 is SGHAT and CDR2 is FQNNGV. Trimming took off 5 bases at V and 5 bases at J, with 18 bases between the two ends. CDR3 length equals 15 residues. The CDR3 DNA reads TGTGCCAGCAGCCCGGGAGTCCTTCTTGGATATGGCTACACCTTC. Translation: CASSPGVLLGYGYTF.

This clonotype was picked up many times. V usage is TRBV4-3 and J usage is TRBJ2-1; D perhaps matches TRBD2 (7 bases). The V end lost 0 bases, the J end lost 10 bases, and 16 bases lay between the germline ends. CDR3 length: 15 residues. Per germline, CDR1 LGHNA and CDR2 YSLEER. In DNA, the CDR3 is TGCGCCAGCAGCCAAGACCGGGCGGGGGCCTGGGAGCAGTTCTTC. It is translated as CASSQDRAGAWEQFF.